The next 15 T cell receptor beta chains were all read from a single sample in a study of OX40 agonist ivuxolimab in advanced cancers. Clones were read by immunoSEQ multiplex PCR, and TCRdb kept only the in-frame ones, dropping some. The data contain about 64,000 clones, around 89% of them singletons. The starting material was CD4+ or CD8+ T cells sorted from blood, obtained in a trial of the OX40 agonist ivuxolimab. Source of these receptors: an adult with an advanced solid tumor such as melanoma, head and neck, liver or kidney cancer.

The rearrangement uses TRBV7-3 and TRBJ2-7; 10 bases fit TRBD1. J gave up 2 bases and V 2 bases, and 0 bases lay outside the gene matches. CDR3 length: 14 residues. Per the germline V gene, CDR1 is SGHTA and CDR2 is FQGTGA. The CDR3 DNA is TGTGCCAGCAGCTTAGACAGGGGGCCCTACGAGCAGTACTTC. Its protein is CASSLDRGPYEQYF.

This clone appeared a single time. The DNA for the CDR3 is TGTGCCAGCCGGGGTACTAGCGCACCGGAGACCCAGTACTTC. Translated, it gives CASRGTSAPETQYF. The chain recombines TRBV6-4 with TRBJ2-5; 7 bases match TRBD2. The CDR3 has 14 amino acids. V trimming: 8 bases; J trimming: 5 bases; junction bases outside the gene matches: 11. Germline CDR1 and CDR2: MRHNA and SNTAGT.

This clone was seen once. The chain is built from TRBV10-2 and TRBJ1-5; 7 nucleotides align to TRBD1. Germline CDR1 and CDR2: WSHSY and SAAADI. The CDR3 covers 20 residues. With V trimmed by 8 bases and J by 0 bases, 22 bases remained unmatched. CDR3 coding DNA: TGCGCCAGCCGATTTGGGAGGGGGCCAACAACCCACGATAGCAATCAGCCCCAGCATTTT. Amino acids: CASRFGRGPTTHDSNQPQHF.

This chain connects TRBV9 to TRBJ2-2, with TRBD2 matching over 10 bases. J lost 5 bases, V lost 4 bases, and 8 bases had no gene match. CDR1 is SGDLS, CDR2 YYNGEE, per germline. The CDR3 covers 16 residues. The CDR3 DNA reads TGTGCCAGCAGCCCCTTGATAGCGGGAGGTACCGGGGAGCTGTTTTTT. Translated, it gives CASSPLIAGGTGELFF.

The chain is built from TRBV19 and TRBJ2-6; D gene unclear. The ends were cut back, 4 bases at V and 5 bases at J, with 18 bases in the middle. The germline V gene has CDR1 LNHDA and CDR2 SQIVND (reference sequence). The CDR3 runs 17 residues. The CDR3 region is CASSKVQSQSRANVLTF. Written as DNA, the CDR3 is TGTGCCAGTAGTAAAGTTCAGTCACAAAGTCGGGCCAACGTCCTGACTTTC.

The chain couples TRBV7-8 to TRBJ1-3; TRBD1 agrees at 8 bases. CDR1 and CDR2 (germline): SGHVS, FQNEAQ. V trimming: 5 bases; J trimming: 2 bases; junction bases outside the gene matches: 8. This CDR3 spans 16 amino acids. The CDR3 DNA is TGTGCCAGCAGCGCCAACAGGGGGGTGGCTGGAAACACCATATATTTT. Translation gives CASSANRGVAGNTIYF.

CDR3 region: CASSPGGQGKYGYTF. The CDR3 DNA reads as TGTGCCAGCAGTCCCGGCGGACAGGGGAAGTATGGCTACACCTTC. This chain links TRBV28 with TRBJ1-2; 9 bases are a match to TRBD1. With V trimmed by 5 bases and J by 5 bases, 9 bases remained unmatched. The CDR3 extends over 15 amino acids. The germline V gene has CDR1 MDHEN and CDR2 SYDVKM.

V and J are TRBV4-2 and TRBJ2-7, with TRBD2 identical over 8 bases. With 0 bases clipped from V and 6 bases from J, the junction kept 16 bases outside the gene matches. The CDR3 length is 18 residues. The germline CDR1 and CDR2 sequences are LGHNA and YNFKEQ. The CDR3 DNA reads TGTGCCAGCAGCCAAGAGTTGGTTAGCGGGGCCATCCTACCCGAGCAGTACTTC. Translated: CASSQELVSGAILPEQYF.

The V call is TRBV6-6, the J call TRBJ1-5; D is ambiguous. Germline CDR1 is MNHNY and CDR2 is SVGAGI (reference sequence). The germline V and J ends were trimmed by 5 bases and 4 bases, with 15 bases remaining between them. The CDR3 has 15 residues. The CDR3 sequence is CASSQGRSINQPQHF. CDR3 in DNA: TGTGCCAGCAGTCAAGGACGGAGTATTAATCAGCCCCAGCATTTT.

In DNA, the CDR3 is TGTGCCAGCAGCTTAGGCGTGGCATCCCGGCCCGGGGGCTACACCTTC. Translation gives CASSLGVASRPGGYTF. V gene TRBV7-9 combines with J gene TRBJ1-2; D not resolved. Germline lookup yields CDR1 SEHNR and CDR2 FQNEAQ (reference sequence). There are 16 residues in the CDR3. The V end was cut by 1 base, the J end by 8 bases, with 20 bases between.

The CDR3 region is CSVEEGGGEQYF. CDR3 nucleotide sequence: TGCAGCGTTGAAGAGGGAGGGGGCGAGCAGTACTTC. The V call is TRBV29-1, the J call TRBJ2-7, with a tentative D call TRBD2 (7 bases). Germline-derived CDR1 and CDR2 are SQVTM and ANQGSEA. V lost 0 bases and J lost 6, with 9 bases in between. The CDR3 has 12 residues.

In DNA form, the CDR3 reads TGTGCCAGCAGTGAGGCGAGGGGGAGGAATCAGCCCCAGCATTTT. Protein: CASSEARGRNQPQHF. This rearrangement joins TRBV6-1 to TRBJ1-5; maybe TRBD1 (6 bases). The V gene lost 3 bases and the J gene lost 4 bases, with 13 bases spanning the gap. Germline-derived CDR1 and CDR2 are MNHNS and SASEGT. The CDR3 runs 15 residues.

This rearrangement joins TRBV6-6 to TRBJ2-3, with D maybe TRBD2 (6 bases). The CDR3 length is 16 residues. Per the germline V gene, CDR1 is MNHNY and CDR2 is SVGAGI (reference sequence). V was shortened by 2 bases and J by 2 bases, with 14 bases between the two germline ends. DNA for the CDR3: TGTGCCAGCAGTTACGGAGGGACCGACTCCACAGATACGCAGTATTTT. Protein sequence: CASSYGGTDSTDTQYF.

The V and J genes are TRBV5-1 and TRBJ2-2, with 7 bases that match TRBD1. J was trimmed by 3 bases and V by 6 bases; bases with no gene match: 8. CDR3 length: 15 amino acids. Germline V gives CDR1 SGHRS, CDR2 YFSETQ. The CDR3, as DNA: TGCGCCAGCAAAGAGGGGGCTTTGGACACCGGGGAGCTGTTTTTT. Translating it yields CASKEGALDTGELFF.

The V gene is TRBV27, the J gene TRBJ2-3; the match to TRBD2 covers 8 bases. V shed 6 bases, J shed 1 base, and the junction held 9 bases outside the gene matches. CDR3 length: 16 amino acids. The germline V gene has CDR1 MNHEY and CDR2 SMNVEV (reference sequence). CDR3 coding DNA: TGTGCCAGCAGCTCCACTGGCGGGAGGCGCACAGATACGCAGTATTTT. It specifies CASSSTGGRRTDTQYF.